Each of the 4 T cell receptor beta chains below was sequenced from the same sample in a study of tumor-infiltrating lymphocytes in primary liver carcinoma. From unsorted bulk tissue weighing 20-30 mg, DNA and RNA were co-extracted. Reverse transcription of about 500 ng total RNA with a constant-region primer produced TCR beta cDNA. Three nested multiplex PCR rounds, a slightly modified ARM-PCR, produced the libraries for TCR beta. With TRBV1-TRBV30 forward primers and a C-beta reverse primer, the first two PCR rounds were run for about 10 cycles each. TCRdb processed the multiplex PCR reads anew with MiXCR; each CDR3 protein has one entry. The sample consists of nearly 50,000 distinct CDR3 sequences, 70% to 85% of them appearing once. Sequencing used liver tumor tissue from sampling region 3. Subset denoted: tumor region T3, left-lateral pole. These receptors all stem from a man aged 35 to 55 with primary liver carcinoma and hepatitis B virus infection.

The chain recombines TRBV6-4 with TRBJ2-3, with 7 bases identical to TRBD2. The V and J ends lost 4 bases and 13 bases, in that order; junction bases with no gene match: 17. Germline V gene data show CDR1 as MRHNA and CDR2 as SNTAGT. The CDR3 is made up of 15 amino acids. The CDR3 sequence: CASSGTSGSTDTKYF. As DNA, the CDR3 is TGTGCCAGCAGTGGGACTAGTGGGAGCACAGATACCAAGTATTTT.

As to this clonotype: The conserved closing phenylalanine or tryptophan is absent in this CDR3, likely reflecting a read error. CDR3 protein: CASSQDGGSNQPQHL. The CDR3 region has the DNA TGCGCCAGCAGCCAAGATGGAGGGAGCAATCAGCCTCAGCATCTT. The chain is built from TRBV4-1 and TRBJ1-5, with unresolved D. The CDR3 has 15 amino acids. The V gene's germline CDR1 is MGHRA and CDR2 YSYEKL.

With respect to this clonotype: One end of the junction fails to match germline, which may point to a read error. The rearrangement joins TRBV7-9 to TRBJ2-5; no definite D call. CDR3 size: 14 residues. The germline gives CDR1 SEHNR, CDR2 FQNEAQ (reference sequence). For the CDR3, the DNA is TGTGCCTGCAGCTTAGCAACTGAGTATGAGACCCAGTACTTC. This gives the protein CACSLATEYETQYF.

As for this clonotype: Compared with germline, one end of the junction differs, possibly owing to a read error. The chain joins TRBV4-2 to TRBJ1-5; D call uncertain. Germline assignment: CDR1 LGHNA and CDR2 YNFKEQ. The CDR3 is 14 amino acids. CDR3 coding DNA: TGTGCCAGCGGCCAAATAGAGACGCGGCAGTCCCAGCATTTT. It translates to CASGQIETRQSQHF.